Listed here is a single T cell receptor beta chain. Its antigen is undetermined. Sequenced by immunoSEQ multiplex PCR; TCRdb stores in-frame clones only, minus some. Of about 140,000 clones in the sample, about 86% were seen once. Trimming pared 4 bases from V and 0 bases from J, leaving 6 bases between. The CDR3 totals 13 residues. In germline, CDR1 is KGHSH, CDR2 LQKENI. The data belong to a study of T cell responses to AZD1222 COVID-19 vaccine. Regarding the study as a whole: At study baseline, merely several AZD1222 recipients were seropositive. Clonal diversity may have been underestimated, and the donors were mostly white British, with more females than males. Nearly half of the spike-specific TCRs reportedly recognize variant regions that carry no mutations.

The receptor comes from an adult in good health. The input for sequencing was peripheral blood, taken on day 0 of AZD1222 vaccination. The V gene is TRBV18, the J gene TRBJ1-1; possibly TRBD1 for D (5 bases). In DNA, the CDR3 is TGTGCCAGCTCACGACAGATGAACACTGAAGCTTTCTTT. This encodes CASSRQMNTEAFF. The variable domain in full, with the rest retrieved from reference TRBV18 and TRBJ1-1, is NAGVMQNPRHLVRRRGQEARLRCSPMKGHSHVYWYRQLPEEGLKFMVYLQKENIIDESGMPKERFSAEFPKEGPSILRIQQVVRGDSAAYFCASSRQMNTEAFFGQGTRLTVV.